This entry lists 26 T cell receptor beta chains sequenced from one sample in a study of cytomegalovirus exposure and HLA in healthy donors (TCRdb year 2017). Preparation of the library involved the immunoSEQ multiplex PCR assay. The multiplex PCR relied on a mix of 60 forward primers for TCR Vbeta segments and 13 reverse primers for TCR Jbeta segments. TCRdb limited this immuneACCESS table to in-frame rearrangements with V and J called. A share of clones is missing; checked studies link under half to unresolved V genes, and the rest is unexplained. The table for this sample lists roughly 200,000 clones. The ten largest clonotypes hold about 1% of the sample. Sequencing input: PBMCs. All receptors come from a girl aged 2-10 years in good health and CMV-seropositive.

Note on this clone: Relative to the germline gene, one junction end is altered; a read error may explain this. CDR3 DNA: TGTGCCAGCAGGCTGACTAGGGTGGCCTACGGGCAGTACTTC. This encodes CASRLTRVAYGQYF. V gene TRBV6-6 combines with J gene TRBJ2-7; a weak D match, TRBD2 (6 bases). This CDR3 region has 14 residues. Germline CDR1 reads MNHNY; CDR2 reads SVGAGI (reference sequence).

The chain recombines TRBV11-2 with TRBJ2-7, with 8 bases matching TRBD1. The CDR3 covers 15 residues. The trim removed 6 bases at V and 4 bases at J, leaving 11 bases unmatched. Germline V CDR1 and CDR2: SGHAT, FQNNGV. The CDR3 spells CASSHDRGLAYEQYF. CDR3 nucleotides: TGTGCCAGCAGTCATGACAGGGGCCTCGCTTACGAGCAGTACTTC.

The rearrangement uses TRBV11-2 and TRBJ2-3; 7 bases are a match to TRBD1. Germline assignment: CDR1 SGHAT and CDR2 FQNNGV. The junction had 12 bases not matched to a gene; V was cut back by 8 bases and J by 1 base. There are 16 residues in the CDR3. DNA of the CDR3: TGTGCCAGCCGGGACAGCCCCGACTGGGGCACAGATACGCAGTATTTT. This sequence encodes CASRDSPDWGTDTQYF.

CDR3: CASSHLEGYTDTQYF. In DNA, the CDR3 is TGTGCCAGCAGTCACCTGGAGGGGTACACAGATACGCAGTATTTT. The V gene is TRBV27, the J gene TRBJ2-3, with D tentatively TRBD2 (6 bases). Trimming shortened V by 5 bases and J by 2 bases, and 14 bases separated the two germline ends. The CDR3 totals 15 residues. Germline loops: CDR1 MNHEY, CDR2 SMNVEV (reference sequence).

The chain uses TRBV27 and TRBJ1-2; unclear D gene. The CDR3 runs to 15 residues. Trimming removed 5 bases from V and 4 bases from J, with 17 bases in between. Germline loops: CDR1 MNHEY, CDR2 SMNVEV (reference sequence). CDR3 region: CASSPDRIGGYGYTF. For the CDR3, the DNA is TGTGCCAGCAGTCCGGACCGGATAGGAGGCTATGGCTACACCTTC.

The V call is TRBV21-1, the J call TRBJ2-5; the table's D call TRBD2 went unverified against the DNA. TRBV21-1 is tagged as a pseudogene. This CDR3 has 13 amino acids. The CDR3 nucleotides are TGTGCCAGCAGCAAAGAAGTGGAGGAGACCCAGTACTTC. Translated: CASSKEVEETQYF.

CDR3 in DNA: TGCGCCAGCGCATTAACCGGGGGAGAGCCCCAGCATTTT. Translated: CASALTGGEPQHF. V gene TRBV4-1 combines with J gene TRBJ1-5; D is perhaps TRBD1 (5 bases). The V and J ends lost 8 bases and 8 bases respectively, with 16 bases between them. The CDR3 has 13 residues. Germline V gene data show CDR1 as MGHRA and CDR2 as YSYEKL.

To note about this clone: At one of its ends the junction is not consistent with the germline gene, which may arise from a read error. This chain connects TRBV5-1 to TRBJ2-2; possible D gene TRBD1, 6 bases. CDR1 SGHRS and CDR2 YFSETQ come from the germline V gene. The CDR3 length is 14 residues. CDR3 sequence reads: CASGRDRYTGKLFF. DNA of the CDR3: TGCGCCAGCGGGCGAGACAGGTACACCGGGAAGCTGTTTTTT.

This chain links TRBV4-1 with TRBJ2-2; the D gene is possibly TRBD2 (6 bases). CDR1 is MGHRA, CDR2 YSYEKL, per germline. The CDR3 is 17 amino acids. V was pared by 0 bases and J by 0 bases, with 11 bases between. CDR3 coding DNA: TGCGCCAGCAGCCAAGAACCTAGCGAATCGAACACCGGGGAGCTGTTTTTT. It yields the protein CASSQEPSESNTGELFF.

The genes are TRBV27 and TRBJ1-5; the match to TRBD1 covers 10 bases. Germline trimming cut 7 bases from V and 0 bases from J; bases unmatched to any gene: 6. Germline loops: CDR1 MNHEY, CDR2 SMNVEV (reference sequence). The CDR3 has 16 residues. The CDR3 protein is CASKDRGTGSNQPQHF. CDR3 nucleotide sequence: TGTGCCAGCAAGGACAGGGGGACGGGTAGCAATCAGCCCCAGCATTTT.

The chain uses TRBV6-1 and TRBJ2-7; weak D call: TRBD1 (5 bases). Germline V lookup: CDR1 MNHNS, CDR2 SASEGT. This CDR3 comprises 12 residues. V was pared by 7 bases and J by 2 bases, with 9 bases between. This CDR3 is CASKGPPYEQYF. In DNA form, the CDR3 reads TGTGCCAGCAAGGGGCCACCCTACGAGCAGTACTTC.

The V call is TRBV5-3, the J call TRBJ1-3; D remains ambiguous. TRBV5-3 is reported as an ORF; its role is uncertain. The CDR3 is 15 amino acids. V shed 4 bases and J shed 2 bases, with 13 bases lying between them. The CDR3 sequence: CARSRMRGTGNTIYF. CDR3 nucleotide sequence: TGTGCCAGAAGCCGAATGCGGGGAACTGGAAACACCATATATTTT.

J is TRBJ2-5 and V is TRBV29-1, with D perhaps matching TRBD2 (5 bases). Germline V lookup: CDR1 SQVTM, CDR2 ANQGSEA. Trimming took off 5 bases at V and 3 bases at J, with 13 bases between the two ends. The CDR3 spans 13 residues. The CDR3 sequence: CSVPGKNKETQYF. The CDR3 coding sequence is TGCAGCGTTCCCGGGAAAAACAAAGAGACCCAGTACTTC.

The CDR3, as DNA: TGCAGCGTCGAGCAGGGGGTTTACAATGAGCAGTTCTTC. Its translation is CSVEQGVYNEQFF. This chain links TRBV29-1 with TRBJ2-1; TRBD1 agrees at 7 bases. The CDR3 has 13 residues. The V gene's germline CDR1 is SQVTM and CDR2 ANQGSEA. The V segment lost 6 bases and the J segment 4 bases; nucleotides outside the gene matches: 6.

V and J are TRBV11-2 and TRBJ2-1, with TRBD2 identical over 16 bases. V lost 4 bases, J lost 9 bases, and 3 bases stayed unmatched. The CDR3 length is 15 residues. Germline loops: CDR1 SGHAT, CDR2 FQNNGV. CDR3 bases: TGTGCCAGCAGCTGGGGACTAGCGGGAGGGGTTGAGCAGTTCTTC. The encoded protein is CASSWGLAGGVEQFF.

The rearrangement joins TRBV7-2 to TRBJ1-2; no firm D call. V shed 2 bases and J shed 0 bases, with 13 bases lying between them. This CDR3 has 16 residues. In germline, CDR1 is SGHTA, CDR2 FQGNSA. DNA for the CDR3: TGTGCCAGCAGCTTATCTCTCAGTCGCTCTAACTATGGCTACACCTTC. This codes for CASSLSLSRSNYGYTF.

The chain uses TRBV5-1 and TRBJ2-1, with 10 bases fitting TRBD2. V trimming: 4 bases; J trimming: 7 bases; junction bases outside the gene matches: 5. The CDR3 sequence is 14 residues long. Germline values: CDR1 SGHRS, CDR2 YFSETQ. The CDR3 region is CASSPSGSRNEQFF. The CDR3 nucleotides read TGCGCCAGCAGCCCTAGCGGGAGTCGTAATGAGCAGTTCTTC. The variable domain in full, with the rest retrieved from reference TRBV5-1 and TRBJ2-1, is KAGVTQTPRYLIKTRGQQVTLSCSPISGHRSVSWYQQTPGQGLQFLFEYFSETQRNKGNFPGRFSGRQFSNSRSEMNVSTLELGDSALYLCASSPSGSRNEQFFGPGTRLTVL.

The chain's CDR3 is CASSLGWARDRGDYEQYF. Written as DNA, the CDR3 is TGCGCCAGCAGCTTGGGGTGGGCCCGGGACAGGGGTGACTACGAGCAGTACTTC. V and J are TRBV5-1 and TRBJ2-5; 10 nucleotides line up with TRBD1. The end of the DNA fits TRBJ2-7 better, so the J call may be wrong. Germline V lookup: CDR1 SGHRS, CDR2 YFSETQ. CDR3 length: 18 residues.

CDR3 coding DNA: TGTGCCAGCAGCTTAGGTTGGGGGGGCCAGGCGAACACTGAAGCTTTCTTT. It translates to CASSLGWGGQANTEAFF. The chain combines TRBV11-2 with TRBJ1-1; weak D call: TRBD1 (6 bases). The germline gives CDR1 SGHAT, CDR2 FQNNGV. This CDR3 is built from 17 residues. The V end lost 1 base, the J end lost 1 base, and 16 bases lay between the germline ends.

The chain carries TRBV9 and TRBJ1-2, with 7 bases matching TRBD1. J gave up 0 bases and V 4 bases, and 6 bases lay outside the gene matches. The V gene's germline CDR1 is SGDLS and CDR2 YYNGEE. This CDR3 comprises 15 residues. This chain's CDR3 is CASSPKGQANYGYTF. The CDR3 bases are TGTGCCAGCAGCCCAAAAGGACAGGCTAACTATGGCTACACCTTC.

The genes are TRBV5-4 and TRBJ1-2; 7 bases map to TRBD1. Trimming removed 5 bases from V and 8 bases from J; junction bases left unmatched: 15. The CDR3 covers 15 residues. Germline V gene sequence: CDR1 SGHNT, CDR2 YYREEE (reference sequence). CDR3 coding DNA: TGTGCCAGCAGTAATTGGAGACAGGGCCCGTGGGGCTACACCTTC. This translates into CASSNWRQGPWGYTF. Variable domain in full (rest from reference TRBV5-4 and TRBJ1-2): ETGVTQSPTHLIKTRGQQVTLRCSSQSGHNTVSWYQQALGQGPQFIFQYYREEENGRGNFPPRFSGLQFPNYSSELNVNALELDDSALYLCASSNWRQGPWGYTFGSGTRLTVV.

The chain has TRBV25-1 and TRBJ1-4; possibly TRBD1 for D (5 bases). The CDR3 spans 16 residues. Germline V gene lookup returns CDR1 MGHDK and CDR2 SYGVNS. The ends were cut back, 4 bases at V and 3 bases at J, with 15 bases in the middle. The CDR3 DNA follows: TGTGCCAGCAGTGCGTCAGGGAATAGGGCTAATGAAAAACTGTTTTTT. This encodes CASSASGNRANEKLFF.

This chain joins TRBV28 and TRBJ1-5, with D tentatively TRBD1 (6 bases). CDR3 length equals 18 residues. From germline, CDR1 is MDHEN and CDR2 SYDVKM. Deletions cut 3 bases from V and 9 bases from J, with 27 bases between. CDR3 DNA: TGTGCCAGCAGTTTGTCCGTGGAGGCCACAGGGAGGGTTTGGCCCCAGCATTTT. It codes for CASSLSVEATGRVWPQHF.

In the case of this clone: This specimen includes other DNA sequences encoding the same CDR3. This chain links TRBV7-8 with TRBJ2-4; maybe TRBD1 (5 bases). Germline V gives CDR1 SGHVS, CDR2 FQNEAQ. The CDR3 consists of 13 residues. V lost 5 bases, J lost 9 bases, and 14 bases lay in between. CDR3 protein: CASSVQESGIQYF. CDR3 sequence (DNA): TGTGCCAGCAGCGTACAGGAATCAGGCATTCAGTACTTC. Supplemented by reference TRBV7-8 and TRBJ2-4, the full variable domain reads GAGVSQSPRYKVAKRGQDVALRCDPISGHVSLFWYQQALGQGPEFLTYFQNEAQLDKSGLPSDRFFAERPEGSVSTLKIQRTQQEDSAVYLCASSVQESGIQYFGAGTRLSVL.

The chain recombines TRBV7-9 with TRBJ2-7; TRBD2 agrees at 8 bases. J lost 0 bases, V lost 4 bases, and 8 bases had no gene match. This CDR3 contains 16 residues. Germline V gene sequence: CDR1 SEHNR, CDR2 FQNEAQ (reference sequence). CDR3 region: CASSSGYGRASYEQYF. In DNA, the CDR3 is TGTGCCAGCAGCTCCGGCTACGGGAGGGCCTCCTACGAGCAGTACTTC.

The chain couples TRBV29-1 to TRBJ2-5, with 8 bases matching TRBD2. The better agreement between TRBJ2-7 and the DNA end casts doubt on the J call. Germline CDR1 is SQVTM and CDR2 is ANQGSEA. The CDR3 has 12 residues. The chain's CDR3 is CSGGTRAYEQYF. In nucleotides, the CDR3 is TGCAGCGGCGGGACTAGAGCCTACGAGCAGTACTTC.